The 9 T cell receptor beta chains given below trace back to one sample, sequenced in a study of blood T cell repertoires in COVID-19. The protocol was immunoSEQ multiplex PCR, while the TCRdb copy is restricted to in-frame clones and leaves out a portion. Seen here are approximately 120,000 clones, roughly 90% observed once, and the top ten hold 6.5% to 9%. The sample consisted of peripheral blood. Receptor source: a man aged 50-59 years with acute or convalescent COVID-19.

The chain has TRBV7-2 and TRBJ1-5, with D hard to call. Trimming stripped 3 bases from V and 4 bases from J, with 10 bases between. Germline V gene lookup returns CDR1 SGHTA and CDR2 FQGNSA. The CDR3 is made up of 14 amino acids. The CDR3 DNA reads as TGTGCCAGCAGCTTGGAGTCGAGAAATCAGCCCCAGCATTTT. This encodes CASSLESRNQPQHF.

This sequence joins TRBV19 and TRBJ1-5; D uncertain. V was trimmed by 3 bases and J by 0 bases, leaving 12 bases between them. CDR3 length: 16 amino acids. The germline gives CDR1 LNHDA, CDR2 SQIVND (reference sequence). Written as DNA, the CDR3 is TGTGCCAGTAGTATTCCTGCGGATTATAGCAATCAGCCCCAGCATTTT. It encodes CASSIPADYSNQPQHF.

The chain combines TRBV11-2 with TRBJ2-5; TRBD1 aligns across 7 bases. The germline V gene encodes CDR1 SGHAT and CDR2 FQNNGV. The CDR3 runs to 17 residues. After removal of 3 bases from V and 1 base from J, the junction contained 11 bases not matched to a gene. CDR3 sequence (DNA): TGTGCCAGCAGCTTGGGGGTGGGACAGCCCAGCCAAGAGACCCAGTACTTC. It yields the protein CASSLGVGQPSQETQYF.

J is TRBJ1-2 and V is TRBV10-3; D possibly corresponds to TRBD1 (6 bases). The germline V and J ends were trimmed by 3 bases and 5 bases, with 13 bases remaining between them. The CDR3 covers 14 residues. Germline V CDR1 and CDR2: ENHRY, SYGVKD. Written as DNA, the CDR3 is TGTGCCATCAGTGACCGGGACACCGAGTATGGCTACACCTTC. It translates to CAISDRDTEYGYTF.

The rearrangement links TRBV6-5 to TRBJ2-7; TRBD2 agrees at 10 bases. CDR3 size: 14 residues. With 4 bases clipped from V and 12 bases from J, the junction kept 12 bases outside the gene matches. Germline values: CDR1 MNHEY, CDR2 SVGAGI. The CDR3 nucleotides are TGTGCCAGCAGTTCCGGCGAGCGGGAGGGCAGGAGGTACTTC. Its translation: CASSSGEREGRRYF.

The V call is TRBV14, the J call TRBJ1-5, with D possibly being TRBD1 (6 bases). Trimming stripped 0 bases from V and 1 base from J, with 13 bases between. The CDR3 contains 17 residues. Germline V lookup: CDR1 SGHDN, CDR2 FVKESK. The CDR3 is CASSQDRNRESNQPQHF. CDR3 sequence (DNA): TGTGCCAGCAGCCAAGATCGGAACAGGGAAAGCAATCAGCCCCAGCATTTT.

CDR3 region: CATSDADRAGETQYF. For the CDR3, the DNA is TGTGCCACCAGTGATGCGGACAGGGCAGGAGAGACCCAGTACTTC. The chain is built from TRBV24-1 and TRBJ2-5; 8 bases line up with TRBD1. V was clipped by 3 bases and J by 4 bases; unmatched bases: 6. The CDR3 contains 15 residues. CDR1 and CDR2 from the germline V gene are KGHDR and SFDVKD.

This chain connects TRBV6-5 to TRBJ1-2, with D possibly being TRBD1 (5 bases). Germline V gives CDR1 MNHEY, CDR2 SVGAGI. This CDR3 comprises 14 residues. V was trimmed by 7 bases and J by 0 bases, leaving 12 bases between them. The chain's CDR3 is CASTRAGANYGYTF. CDR3 nucleotides: TGTGCCAGCACTAGGGCGGGGGCTAACTATGGCTACACCTTC.

This chain uses TRBV18 with TRBJ2-7; D might be TRBD1 (5 bases). This CDR3 spans 15 amino acids. The ends were cut back, 0 bases at V and 7 bases at J, with 16 bases in the middle. Germline values: CDR1 KGHSH, CDR2 LQKENI. The CDR3 sequence: CASSPPLRTQGEQYF. The CDR3 DNA sequence: TGTGCCAGCTCACCACCTCTCCGGACACAAGGGGAGCAGTACTTC. Based on the CDR3 plus reference TRBV18 and TRBJ2-7, the full variable domain is NAGVMQNPRHLVRRRGQEARLRCSPMKGHSHVYWYRQLPEEGLKFMVYLQKENIIDESGMPKERFSAEFPKEGPSILRIQQVVRGDSAAYFCASSPPLRTQGEQYFGPGTRLTVT.